The 7 T cell receptor beta chains listed next were all sequenced from one sample in a study of T cell responses to AZD1222 COVID-19 vaccine. Profiled with immunoSEQ multiplex PCR; TCRdb holds only in-frame clones, not every one. The sample has 100,000 to 150,000 clones, roughly 90% seen once. Specimen: peripheral blood, collected on day 0 of AZD1222 vaccination. The origin of the receptors is an adult in good health.

The V gene is TRBV2, the J gene TRBJ1-1, with D uncertain. This CDR3 has 12 amino acids. Germline loops: CDR1 SNHLY, CDR2 FYNNEI. Trimming removed 1 base at V and 5 bases at J, with 5 bases between. CDR3 residues: CASSEGRTEAFF. The CDR3 DNA is TGTGCCAGCAGTGAAGGTCGGACTGAAGCTTTCTTT. The complete variable domain, with remaining parts taken from reference TRBV2 and TRBJ1-1, reads EPEVTQTPSHQVTQMGQEVILRCVPISNHLYFYWYRQILGQKVEFLVSFYNNEISEKSEIFDDQFSVERPDGSNFTLKIRSTKLEDSAMYFCASSEGRTEAFFGQGTRLTVV.

CDR3 amino acids: CASSLPPGLAGVASYEQYF. CDR3 coding DNA: TGTGCCAGCAGCCTACCCCCGGGACTAGCGGGAGTGGCTTCCTACGAGCAGTACTTC. This sequence joins TRBV5-8 and TRBJ2-7; 14 nucleotides align to TRBD2. CDR3 length equals 19 residues. V shed 4 bases, J shed 1 base, and the junction held 13 bases outside the gene matches. Germline loops: CDR1 SGHTS, CDR2 YDEGEE.

Only one count was recorded for this clone. The chain recombines TRBV5-6 with TRBJ1-1; no clear D gene. The CDR3 is 15 residues long. CDR1 SGHDT and CDR2 YYEEEE come from the germline V gene. The V end lost 4 bases, the J end lost 3 bases, and 16 bases lay between the germline ends. The CDR3 region has the DNA TGTGCCAGCAGCAGGCGGCTTACATTCGACACTGAAGCTTTCTTT. The encoded protein is CASSRRLTFDTEAFF.

V and J are TRBV3-1 (or the pseudogene TRBV3-2) and TRBJ2-5, with D uncertain. The CDR3 spans 16 residues. Trimming took off 2 bases at V and 1 base at J, with 14 bases between the two ends. Germline CDR1 LGHDT, CDR2 YNNKEL (reference sequence). The CDR3 is CASSQRARQVQETQYF. The DNA of the CDR3 is TGTGCCAGCAGCCAACGGGCGCGGCAGGTCCAAGAGACCCAGTACTTC.

The chain has TRBV18 and TRBJ2-4; tentatively, D is TRBD1 (5 bases). The CDR3 extends over 15 amino acids. The V gene lost 0 bases and the J gene lost 7 bases, with 13 bases spanning the gap. Germline V CDR1 and CDR2: KGHSH, LQKENI. CDR3 sequence (DNA): TGTGCCAGCTCACCACCTGGCAGGGAATTTAACATTCAGTACTTC. Translated, it gives CASSPPGREFNIQYF.

The chain has TRBV3-1 (or the pseudogene TRBV3-2) and TRBJ2-7, with 10 bases identical to TRBD1. CDR3 size: 15 residues. Germline CDR1 and CDR2: LGHDT and YNNKEL (reference sequence). The V segment lost 5 bases and the J segment 3 bases; nucleotides outside the gene matches: 7. The CDR3 coding sequence is TGTGCCAGCAGCTCCGGGACAGGGGACTTCTACGAGCAGTACTTC. Translating gives CASSSGTGDFYEQYF.

The chain uses TRBV7-3 and TRBJ1-1; tentative D call: TRBD1 (6 bases). The germline gives CDR1 SGHTA, CDR2 FQGTGA. Trimming shortened V by 2 bases and J by 11 bases, and 12 bases separated the two germline ends. This CDR3 has 12 amino acids. The CDR3 region is CASSLGNGQAFF. The CDR3 coding sequence is TGTGCCAGCAGCTTAGGGAACGGACAGGCTTTCTTT.